Listed below are T cell receptor beta chains from one sample, sequenced in a study of OX40 agonist ivuxolimab in advanced cancers. Assay: immunoSEQ multiplex PCR; the TCRdb copy retains only in-frame clones and omits some. The sample has fewer than 25,000 clones; nearly 80% are singletons. Sequences were derived from CD4+ or CD8+ T cells sorted from blood, sampled in a trial of the OX40 agonist ivuxolimab. The receptors shown here come from an adult with an advanced solid tumor such as melanoma, head and neck, liver or kidney cancer. Each CDR3 is given with its conserved first and last residue. D genes are given only for firm matches. Not every row has a clone size; where given, it reads once, few, many or a size class.

>TRBJ2-5|TRBV7-2|few|.
TGTGCCAGCAGCTTAGGGGCTACCGGGGGGCGGAAGGTGAACTTC
CASSLGATGGRKVNF
>TRBJ2-7|TRBV7-9|.|.
TGTGCCAGCAGCTTAGATTTAGCCCCCCACGAGCAGTACTTC
CASSLDLAPHEQYF
>TRBJ2-7|TRBV29-1|.|TRBD1
TGCAGCGTTTGGGACAGGGGGATTTACGAGCAGTACTTC
CSVWDRGIYEQYF
>TRBJ2-1|TRBV6-1|.|TRBD1
TGTGCCAGCAGTACCGAGAGAGGGGGCAGGCAGTTCTTC
CASSTERGGRQFF
>TRBJ1-1|TRBV30|.|TRBD1
TGTGCCTTTTTCCTCCAGGGGGTAAGAACTGAAGCTTTCTTT
CAFFLQGVRTEAFF
>TRBJ2-1|TRBV7-9|.|.
.
CASSLDVGAGIF
>TRBJ1-2|TRBV4-2|.|TRBD1
TGTGCCAGCAGCCTGGACAGGGTCGAGTATGGCTACACCTTC
CASSLDRVEYGYTF
>TRBJ2-5|TRBV6-5|medium-sized|.
TGTGCCAGCAGTTTGGACAGCTTCGGAACCCAGTACTTC
CASSLDSFGTQYF
>TRBJ2-1|TRBV29-1|.|TRBD1
TGCAGCGTTAGTGCTCGGGCAGGGGGTTACAATGAGCAGTTCTTC
CSVSARAGGYNEQFF
>TRBJ1-1|TRBV7-2|.|.
TGTGCCAGCAGCCCCCCCCGAGTTGGGACTGAAGCTTTCTTT
CASSPPRVGTEAFF
>TRBJ2-2|TRBV5-5|.|TRBD2
TGTGCCAGCAGCTTGTTTAGCGGGGGCCACTTAATGAACACCGGGGAGCTGTTTTTT
CASSLFSGGHLMNTGELFF
>TRBJ1-1|TRBV6-1|.|.
TGTGCCAGCGTCACAGGCGGGAGCGACACTGAAGCTTTCTTT
CASVTGGSDTEAFF
>TRBJ1-2|TRBV29-1|.|.
TGCAGCGCACATACAGGGCCGGACTATGGCTACACCTTC
CSAHTGPDYGYTF
>TRBJ2-1|TRBV28|.|TRBD2
TGTGCCAGCCTAGCGGGTGGTAGCTCCTACAATGAGCAGTTCTTC
CASLAGGSSYNEQFF
>TRBJ2-3|TRBV6-6|.|TRBD1
TGTGCCAGCAGCCTGGACAGGGTACTCACAGATACGCAGTATTTT
CASSLDRVLTDTQYF
>TRBJ2-7|TRBV18|.|.
TGTGCCAGCTCACCACCGTCGGGGATCGAGCAGTACTTC
CASSPPSGIEQYF
>TRBJ2-7|TRBV28|.|TRBD1
TGTGCCAGCAGGCAGGACAGGGCCAGCTCCTACGAGCAGTACTTC
CASRQDRASSYEQYF
>TRBJ2-2|TRBV7-3|once|.
TGTGCCAGCAGCTCTAACTTGAACACCGGGGAGCTGTTTTTT
CASSSNLNTGELFF
>TRBJ1-6|TRBV20-1|once|TRBD1
TGCAGTGCTAGAGATCGGGCAGGGGGCGCTTTT
CSARDRAGGAF
>TRBJ1-1|TRBV6-4|few|.
TGTGCCAGCAGTGAATCCGTGGGGCATGAAGCTTTCTTT
CASSESVGHEAFF
>TRBJ2-2|TRBV6-1|.|TRBD2
TGTGCCAGCAGTGACCCCGCTAGCGGGAGGTTAGACACCGGGGAGCTGTTTTTT
CASSDPASGRLDTGELFF
>TRBJ1-5|TRBV27|few|.
TGTGCCAGCAGTTTATATAGTAATGGTGCTCAGTATAGCAATCAGCCCCAGCATTTT
CASSLYSNGAQYSNQPQHF
>TRBJ2-3|TRBV7-9|.|.
TGTGCCAGCAGCCCCCGAAGTGGGGGGGCGAGAGATACGCAGTATTTT
CASSPRSGGARDTQYF
>TRBJ2-1|TRBV5-8|.|.
TGTGCCAGCAGCTTGCTCGGGGATGAGCAGTTCTTC
CASSLLGDEQFF
>TRBJ1-6|TRBV27|.|.
TGTGGATCGACTACAGGTTTTAATTCACCCCTCCACTTT
CGSTTGFNSPLHF
>TRBJ2-7|TRBV4-1|.|TRBD1
TGCGCCAGCAGCCCGATAGGACAGGCGAGCTCCTACGAGCAGTACTTC
CASSPIGQASSYEQYF
>TRBJ2-3|TRBV19|.|TRBD2
TGTGCCAGTAGTAGCGAACTAGCGGGGGGGCAGGGTACGCAGTATTTT
CASSSELAGGQGTQYF
>TRBJ1-1|TRBV4-1|.|.
TGCGCCAGCAGCCAGAATGCGTTGGGGGACACTGAAGCTTTCTTT
CASSQNALGDTEAFF
>TRBJ2-3|TRBV7-2|.|TRBD2
TGTGCCAGCAGCCCCGGACTAGCGGGCCCTCTCACCAGCACAGATACGCAGTATTTT
CASSPGLAGPLTSTDTQYF